Listed here are 14 T cell receptor beta chains from one sample, sequenced in a study of CD8+CD57+ T cells in acquired aplastic anemia. Template material for TCR beta VDJ and CDR3 profiling consisted of genomic DNA. In TCRdb, the reads were re-called with MiXCR into one record per CDR3 protein. The sample lists 400,000 to 450,000 distinct CDR3 sequences, roughly 68% seen once, with 4% in the top ten. Sequenced material: sorted CD4+, CD8+, or CD8+CD57+ T cells (not recorded which) from PBMCs. All receptors derive from a human donor in good health, serving as a control.

This clonotype has ten or more counts. This rearrangement joins TRBV4-3 to TRBJ1-2, with 9 positions matching TRBD1. Germline V gene sequence: CDR1 LGHNA, CDR2 YSLEER. The CDR3 is made up of 15 amino acids. V lost 2 bases, J lost 0 bases, and 1 base stayed unmatched. CDR3 in amino acids: CASSQRTGANYGYTF. The CDR3 bases are TGCGCCAGCAGCCAACGGACAGGGGCTAACTATGGCTACACCTTC.

V and J are TRBV29-1 and TRBJ1-5; 7 bases match TRBD1. CDR3 length: 13 residues. In germline, CDR1 is SQVTM, CDR2 ANQGSEA. The trim removed 6 bases at V and 5 bases at J, leaving 7 bases unmatched. Here the CDR3 DNA reads TGCAGCGTGCGCCAGGGGGAGGATCAGCCCCAGCATTTT. Protein sequence: CSVRQGEDQPQHF.

This clonotype showed up just a few times. This chain links TRBV12-3 or TRBV12-4 with TRBJ1-1; D gene unclear. The CDR3 runs to 12 residues. The ends were cut back, 5 bases at V and 4 bases at J, with 8 bases in the middle. CDR3 sequence (DNA): TGTGCCAGCAGTGATAGTCCCACTGAAGCTTTCTTT. The encoded protein is CASSDSPTEAFF.

In the case of this clonotype: A much larger clone lies a single base off, so this may be a read error. DNA for the CDR3: TGTGCCAGCAGTGAAGCCTCCGTGTACGAGCAGTACTTC. Amino acids: CASSEASVYEQYF. The J gene is TRBJ2-7, the V gene TRBV6-1; no definite D call. The CDR3 loop spans 13 amino acids. The V and J ends lost 0 bases and 4 bases respectively, with 7 bases between them. CDR1 MNHNS and CDR2 SASEGT come from the germline V gene.

This clonotype was recorded at least ten times. The chain couples TRBV6-5 to TRBJ1-1, with D possibly TRBD1 on 5 matching bases. CDR1 is MNHEY, CDR2 SVGAGI, per germline. The germline V and J ends were trimmed by 6 bases and 0 bases, with 8 bases remaining between them. The CDR3 consists of 13 residues. The CDR3 reads CASSRQLNTEAFF. In DNA form, the CDR3 reads TGTGCCAGCAGCCGACAGTTGAACACTGAAGCTTTCTTT.

J is TRBJ1-1 and V is TRBV15; 7 bases map to TRBD1. V was clipped by 3 bases and J by 1 base; unmatched bases: 5. CDR3 length: 15 amino acids. Germline V gene sequence: CDR1 LNHNV, CDR2 YYDKDF (reference sequence). This CDR3 is CATSRDRKSNTEAFF. CDR3 coding DNA: TGTGCCACCAGCAGGGACAGGAAGTCGAACACTGAAGCTTTCTTT.

This clonotype was recorded at least ten times. The chain uses TRBV29-1 and TRBJ1-3; no clear D. CDR3 length equals 12 residues. Per germline, CDR1 SQVTM and CDR2 ANQGSEA. Trimming left V 6 bases short and J 0 bases short, with 6 bases between. The CDR3 region has the DNA TGCAGCGTAATTAGCTCTGGAAACACCATATATTTT. Amino acids: CSVISSGNTIYF.

In the case of this clonotype: The junction shows a germline mismatch at one end, possibly a read error. V and J are TRBV9 and TRBJ1-6; TRBD1 matches 7 bases. Germline CDR1 SGDLS, CDR2 YYNGEE. The CDR3 totals 14 residues. The CDR3 DNA reads as TGTGCCAGCAGCGGACCGAGGACAGGCCCCCGAGCTGACTTT. Residues: CASSGPRTGPRADF.

CDR3 sequence (DNA): TGTGCCAGCATCGACCCACCTCACACAGATACGCAGTATTTT. It codes for CASIDPPHTDTQYF. The V call is TRBV9, the J call TRBJ2-3; D is undetermined. Germline CDR1 reads SGDLS; CDR2 reads YYNGEE. V lost 6 bases and J 2 bases, leaving 13 bases between the germline ends. The CDR3 totals 14 residues.

Notes on this clonotype: At one boundary the junction diverges from the germline segment, which might be a read error. The chain couples TRBV7-2 to TRBJ2-7, with 10 bases matching TRBD2. The CDR3 has 13 amino acids. Per the germline V gene, CDR1 is SGHTA and CDR2 is FQGNSA. The CDR3 region is CASSVSGGVEEQF. In nucleotides, the CDR3 is TGTGCCAGCAGCGTAAGCGGGGGGGTCGAGGAGCAGTTC.

Points on this clonotype: The CDR3 does not close with the conserved phenylalanine or tryptophan, likely indicating a read error. It is unclear where the CDR3 begins or ends on the DNA, so no DNA is shown, and the CDR3 is as TCRdb lists it. This chain links TRBV2 with TRBJ1-2. From germline, CDR1 is SNHLY and CDR2 FYNNEI. The CDR3 spans 14 amino acids, including both terminal residues. The CDR3 sequence: CASTPRDEHYVEPV.

The chain joins TRBV29-1 to TRBJ2-7; D is perhaps TRBD1 (6 bases). The germline V gene has CDR1 SQVTM and CDR2 ANQGSEA. V lost 7 bases, J lost 7 bases, and 20 bases lay in between. CDR3 length equals 13 residues. The CDR3 DNA reads TGCAGCGGTAGAATAGACAGGTACCATGAGCAGTACTTC. It yields the protein CSGRIDRYHEQYF.

V is TRBV29-1 and J is TRBJ1-3; D possibly corresponds to TRBD1 (5 bases). The CDR3 has 12 amino acids. The V and J ends lost 4 bases and 2 bases respectively, with 6 bases between them. Germline V gene sequence: CDR1 SQVTM, CDR2 ANQGSEA. Written as DNA, the CDR3 is TGCAGCGTTGTGACAGCTGGAAACACCATATATTTT. It encodes CSVVTAGNTIYF. The whole variable domain, remainder taken from reference TRBV29-1 and TRBJ1-3, is SAVISQKPSRDICQRGTSLTIQCQVDSQVTMMFWYRQQPGQSLTLIATANQGSEATYESGFVIDKFPISRPNLTFSTLTVSNMSPEDSSIYLCSVVTAGNTIYFGEGSWLTVV.

Notes on this clonotype: A much larger clone lies a single base off, so this may be a read error. The chain is built from TRBV7-3 and TRBJ2-2; TRBD1 matches at 7 bases. V gave up 6 bases and J gave up 5 bases; unmatched junction bases: 6. There are 14 residues in the CDR3. The germline gives CDR1 SGHTA, CDR2 FQGTGA. The CDR3 reads CASSDRARTGELFF. For the CDR3, the DNA is TGTGCCAGCAGTGACAGGGCCCGAACCGGGGAGCTGTTTTTT.